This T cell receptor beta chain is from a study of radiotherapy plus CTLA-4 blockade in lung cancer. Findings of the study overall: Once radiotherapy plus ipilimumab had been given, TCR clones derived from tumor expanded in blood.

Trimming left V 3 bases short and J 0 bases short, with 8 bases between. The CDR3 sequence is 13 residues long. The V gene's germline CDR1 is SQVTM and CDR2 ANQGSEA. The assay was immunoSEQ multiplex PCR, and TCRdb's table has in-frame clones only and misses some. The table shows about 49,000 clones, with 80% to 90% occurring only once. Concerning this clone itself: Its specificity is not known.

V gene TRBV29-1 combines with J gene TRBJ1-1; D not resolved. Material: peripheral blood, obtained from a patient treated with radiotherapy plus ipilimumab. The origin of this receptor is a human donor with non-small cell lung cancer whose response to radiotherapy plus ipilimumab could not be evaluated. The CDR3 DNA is TGCAGCGTTGAGGCAGGCTTGAACACTGAAGCTTTCTTT. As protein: CSVEAGLNTEAFF.